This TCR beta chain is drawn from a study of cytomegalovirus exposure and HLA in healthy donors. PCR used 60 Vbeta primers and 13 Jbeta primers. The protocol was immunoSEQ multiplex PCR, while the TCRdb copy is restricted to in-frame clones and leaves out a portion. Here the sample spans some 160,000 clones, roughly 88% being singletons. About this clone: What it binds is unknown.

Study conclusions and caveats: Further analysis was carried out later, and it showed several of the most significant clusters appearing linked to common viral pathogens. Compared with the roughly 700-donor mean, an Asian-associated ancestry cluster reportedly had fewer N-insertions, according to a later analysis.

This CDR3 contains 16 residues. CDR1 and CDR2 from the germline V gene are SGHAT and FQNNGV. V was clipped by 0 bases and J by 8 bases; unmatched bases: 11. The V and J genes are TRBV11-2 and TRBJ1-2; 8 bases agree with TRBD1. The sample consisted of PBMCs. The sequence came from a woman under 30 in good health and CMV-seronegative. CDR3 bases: TGTGCCAGCAGCTTAGACGGGACAGGCACCCGGGGAGGCTACACCTTC. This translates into CASSLDGTGTRGGYTF. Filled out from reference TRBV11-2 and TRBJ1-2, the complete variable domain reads EAGVAQSPRYKIIEKRQSVAFWCNPISGHATLYWYQQILGQGPKLLIQFQNNGVVDDSQLPKDRFSAERLKGVDSTLKIQPAKLEDSAVYLCASSLDGTGTRGGYTFGSGTRLTVV.